This passage covers 27 T cell receptor beta chains from one sample sequenced in a study of T-cell memory formation after mild COVID-19. One entry per CDR3 protein results from TCRdb running MiXCR on the 5' RACE reads. Among under 400,000 distinct CDR3 sequences, 25% to 30% were seen once, and the ten largest hold roughly 13%. The sequenced material came from PBMCs or a T cell subset sorted from them (not recorded which). The receptors were sampled from an adult woman who had mild COVID-19 (a few samples of this study predate the infection). Cell type and time point are not known.

The V gene is TRBV9, the J gene TRBJ2-3; D not certain. Trimming left V 4 bases short and J 4 bases short, with 16 bases between. The CDR3 length is 15 residues. CDR1 and CDR2 (germline): SGDLS, YYNGEE. CDR3 sequence reads: CASSSRPGSADTQYF. In DNA, the CDR3 is TGTGCCAGCAGCTCCCGGCCCGGAAGCGCAGATACGCAGTATTTT. Full variable domain (missing parts from reference TRBV9 and TRBJ2-3): DSGVTQTPKHLITATGQRVTLRCSPRSGDLSVYWYQQSLDQGLQFLIQYYNGEERAKGNILERFSAQQFPDLHSELNLSSLELGDSALYFCASSSRPGSADTQYFGPGTRLTVL.

This rearrangement joins TRBV5-1 to TRBJ1-1, with D maybe TRBD1 (5 bases). V was cut by 0 bases and J by 8 bases, with 11 bases left in between. CDR3 length equals 13 residues. The germline CDR1 and CDR2 sequences are SGHRS and YFSETQ. The CDR3 nucleotides are TGCGCCAGCAGCTTGGATTCAGGGTTCGAAGCTTTCTTT. Translation gives CASSLDSGFEAFF.

This chain joins TRBV4-1 and TRBJ2-3; the match to TRBD2 covers 11 bases. Trimming at V came to 1 base and at J to 7 bases, leaving 4 bases not matched to a gene. CDR1 and CDR2 from the germline V gene are MGHRA and YSYEKL. The CDR3 is 15 residues long. The CDR3 DNA reads as TGCGCCAGCAGCCAAGTAGCGGGGGGGCGAAATACGCAGTATTTT. Amino acid sequence: CASSQVAGGRNTQYF.

This clonotype was seen only a few times. The V gene is TRBV6-9, the J gene TRBJ2-7, with 13 bases lining up with TRBD2. The CDR3 runs to 15 residues. J gave up 3 bases and V 4 bases, and 3 bases lay outside the gene matches. Germline CDR1 reads MNHGY; CDR2 reads SVAAGI. The CDR3: CASSSRTSGSYEQYF. CDR3 sequence (DNA): TGTGCCAGCAGTTCACGGACTAGCGGGAGCTACGAGCAGTACTTC.

The J gene is TRBJ1-2, the V gene TRBV3-1, with D unresolved. With 1 base removed from V and 3 bases from J, the gap between germline ends came to 9 bases. The CDR3 extends over 14 amino acids. The germline V gene encodes CDR1 LGHDT and CDR2 YNNKEL (reference sequence). The CDR3 loop reads CASSQASGDYGYTF. For the CDR3, the DNA is TGTGCCAGCAGCCAAGCGAGCGGAGACTATGGCTACACCTTC. The variable domain in full, with the rest retrieved from reference TRBV3-1 and TRBJ1-2, is DTAVSQTPKYLVTQMGNDKSIKCEQNLGHDTMYWYKQDSKKFLKIMFSYNNKELIINETVPNRFSPKSPDKAHLNLHINSLELGDSAVYFCASSQASGDYGYTFGSGTRLTVV.

V and J are TRBV6-1 and TRBJ2-5; D ambiguous. This CDR3 contains 12 residues. Germline CDR1 is MNHNS and CDR2 is SASEGT. V was cut by 6 bases and J by 2 bases, with 7 bases left in between. The CDR3 DNA sequence: TGTGCCAGCAGCGTGATTCAAGAGACCCAGTACTTC. Protein: CASSVIQETQYF.

This clonotype was counted at least ten times. The chain carries TRBV29-1 and TRBJ2-3; D is unresolved. Trimming removed 2 bases at V and 3 bases at J, with 6 bases between. Germline V gene lookup returns CDR1 SQVTM and CDR2 ANQGSEA. The CDR3 extends over 12 amino acids. The CDR3 is CSVETLTDTQYF. DNA for the CDR3: TGCAGCGTTGAAACACTGACAGATACGCAGTATTTT.

The CDR3 protein is CASSPGILNEQFF. CDR3 DNA sequence: TGTGCCAGCAGCCCAGGGATCCTCAATGAGCAGTTCTTC. The rearrangement joins TRBV7-3 to TRBJ2-1, with D possibly matching TRBD1 (5 bases). V lost 5 bases and J 6 bases, leaving 11 bases between the germline ends. CDR3 length equals 13 residues. Per the germline V gene, CDR1 is SGHTA and CDR2 is FQGTGA.

This clonotype was seen a few times. The rearrangement links TRBV19 to TRBJ2-1; a possible D gene is TRBD2 (5 bases). Germline CDR1 reads LNHDA; CDR2 reads SQIVND (reference sequence). The V gene lost 3 bases and the J gene lost 2 bases, with 17 bases spanning the gap. This CDR3 is built from 17 residues. This CDR3 reads CASSIGAESSPYNEQFF. As DNA, the CDR3 is TGTGCCAGTAGTATTGGAGCTGAGTCTAGCCCCTACAATGAGCAGTTCTTC.

The table lists this clonotype with a few counts. The chain carries TRBV29-1 and TRBJ1-1; 7 bases match TRBD1. The length of the CDR3 is 14 residues. After removal of 4 bases from V and 2 bases from J, the junction contained 7 bases not matched to a gene. CDR1 and CDR2 from the germline V gene are SQVTM and ANQGSEA. In DNA, the CDR3 is TGCAGCGTTGTTGTCGGGACAGTCAACACTGAAGCTTTCTTT. Protein product: CSVVVGTVNTEAFF.

The J gene is TRBJ2-1, the V gene TRBV27, with TRBD1 identical over 8 bases. This CDR3 is built from 16 residues. CDR1 and CDR2 from the germline V gene are MNHEY and SMNVEV (reference sequence). V shed 0 bases, J shed 4 bases, and the junction held 5 bases outside the gene matches. The CDR3 sequence is CASSLSADRAYNEQFF. Here the CDR3 DNA reads TGTGCCAGCAGTTTATCAGCGGACAGGGCTTACAATGAGCAGTTCTTC.

The sample holds a few counts of this clonotype. The chain carries TRBV12-3 or TRBV12-4 and TRBJ2-1; 7 bases agree with TRBD1. V shed 8 bases, J shed 5 bases, and the junction held 6 bases outside the gene matches. This CDR3 comprises 13 residues. The CDR3 coding sequence is TGTGCCAGCTTGGACAGGTCGCACAATGAGCAGTTCTTC. Amino acids: CASLDRSHNEQFF.

Many counts were recorded for this clonotype. The chain employs TRBV15 and TRBJ2-5; 11 bases map to TRBD2. Germline CDR1 LNHNV, CDR2 YYDKDF (reference sequence). V shed 0 bases, J shed 6 bases, and the junction held 12 bases outside the gene matches. CDR3 length equals 18 residues. As DNA, the CDR3 is TGTGCCACCAGCAGAGAGGAAGGTTCTAGCGGGGGGATCAAGACCCAGTACTTC. It yields the protein CATSREEGSSGGIKTQYF.

The chain joins TRBV7-9 to TRBJ2-1, with 8 bases fitting TRBD2. Germline CDR1 reads SEHNR; CDR2 reads FQNEAQ (reference sequence). The CDR3 totals 15 residues. Germline trimming cut 4 bases from V and 8 bases from J; bases unmatched to any gene: 10. CDR3 in amino acids: CASSSPAGVGYEQFF. The CDR3 bases are TGTGCCAGCAGCTCCCCAGCGGGGGTCGGGTATGAGCAGTTCTTC.

This clonotype appeared many times. This rearrangement joins TRBV7-3 to TRBJ2-2; 9 bases line up with TRBD2. Germline CDR1 reads SGHTA; CDR2 reads FQGTGA. V gave up 2 bases and J gave up 4 bases; unmatched junction bases: 11. The CDR3 consists of 18 residues. CDR3 in amino acids: CASSLAPSGGMGTGELFF. CDR3 bases: TGTGCCAGCAGCTTAGCCCCCAGCGGGGGGATGGGCACCGGGGAGCTGTTTTTT.

The genes are TRBV11-3 and TRBJ2-1; the D call may be TRBD1 or TRBD2 (5 bases each). Germline values: CDR1 SGHNT, CDR2 YENEEA. V shed 6 bases and J shed 10 bases, with 19 bases lying between them. CDR3 length: 14 amino acids. The CDR3 DNA follows: TGTGCCAGCAGTCCCCTTGGGTGGGGGAAGGAGCAGTTCTTC. It yields the protein CASSPLGWGKEQFF.

The J gene is TRBJ2-6, the V gene TRBV4-3, with no clear D. The germline V gene has CDR1 LGHNA and CDR2 YSLEER. V lost 2 bases and J lost 1, with 0 bases in between. The CDR3 is 13 residues long. CDR3 nucleotides: TGCGCCAGCAGCCAATCTGGGGCCAACGTCCTGACTTTC. This translates into CASSQSGANVLTF.

A few counts support this clonotype. V usage is TRBV5-1 and J usage is TRBJ1-5; weak D call: TRBD1 (5 bases). The CDR3 totals 16 residues. The V gene's germline CDR1 is SGHRS and CDR2 YFSETQ. V was shortened by 4 bases and J by 6 bases, with 20 bases between the two germline ends. The CDR3, as DNA: TGCGCCAGCAGCGTTATCAGGGAGTTGGGTAGTCAGCCCCAGCATTTT. Translated: CASSVIRELGSQPQHF.

With respect to this clonotype: Relative to the germline gene, one junction end is altered; a read error may explain this. The chain uses TRBV7-6 and TRBJ2-1, with 11 bases lining up with TRBD2. The germline V gene has CDR1 SGHVS and CDR2 FNYEAQ. The CDR3 loop spans 16 amino acids. This CDR3 is CASSRSGGASYTEQFF. The CDR3 region has the DNA TGTGCCAGCAGCCGTAGCGGGGGGGCCTCCTACACTGAGCAGTTCTTC.

This chain uses TRBV5-5 with TRBJ1-3; weak D call: TRBD1 (5 bases). V lost 4 bases, J lost 0 bases, and 14 bases lay in between. In germline, CDR1 is SGHKS, CDR2 YYEKEE (reference sequence). The CDR3 has 16 amino acids. CDR3 region: CASSTRDASSGNTIYF. CDR3 bases: TGTGCCAGCAGCACAAGGGACGCATCCTCTGGAAACACCATATATTTT.

The table lists this clonotype with a few counts. The chain uses TRBV12-3 or TRBV12-4 and TRBJ2-7, with 7 positions matching TRBD2. Trimming at V came to 3 bases and at J to 9 bases, leaving 11 bases not matched to a gene. The CDR3 is made up of 14 amino acids. CDR3 loop: CASSFGTNAVGQYF. CDR3 bases: TGTGCCAGCAGTTTCGGGACTAACGCTGTCGGGCAGTACTTC.

J is TRBJ1-2 and V is TRBV20-1; D may be TRBD1 (6 bases). The CDR3 loop spans 15 amino acids. V shed 0 bases and J shed 6 bases, with 17 bases lying between them. CDR1 and CDR2 (germline): DFQATT, SNEGSKA (reference sequence). CDR3 loop: CSARDRAGVKNGYTF. For the CDR3, the DNA is TGCAGTGCTAGAGATAGGGCAGGGGTAAAGAATGGCTACACCTTC.

This clonotype was seen more than once but under ten times. V is TRBV4-3 and J is TRBJ2-3, with 7 bases that match TRBD1. V shed 5 bases and J 5 bases; nucleotides not matched to a gene: 10. This CDR3 has 15 amino acids. CDR1 and CDR2 from the germline V gene are LGHNA and YSLEER. CDR3 DNA: TGCGCCAGCAGCAGGGGCGACAGGGCGGGAGATACGCAGTATTTT. Translation gives CASSRGDRAGDTQYF.

This clonotype was picked up a small number of times. The V gene is TRBV5-1, the J gene TRBJ2-1; D may be TRBD1 (6 bases). The germline V gene encodes CDR1 SGHRS and CDR2 YFSETQ. V shed 4 bases and J shed 9 bases, with 26 bases lying between them. The CDR3 contains 17 residues. DNA of the CDR3: TGCGCCAGCAGCAGTCGGGACCCGGGGACAATTCGAGGTGAGCAGTTCTTC. Amino acids: CASSSRDPGTIRGEQFF.

This clonotype has more than one count but fewer than ten. CDR3 in DNA: TGTGCCAGCAGCTCACGTCCCTCGGGGGCCGACACAGATACGCAGTATTTT. Translated, it gives CASSSRPSGADTDTQYF. This chain links TRBV11-2 with TRBJ2-3; D may match TRBD1 or TRBD2 (6 bases each). The CDR3 runs to 17 residues. Trimming stripped 4 bases from V and 2 bases from J, with 19 bases between. CDR1 is SGHAT, CDR2 FQNNGV, per germline.

The chain uses TRBV20-1 and TRBJ2-5; 9 bases map to TRBD2. Trimming took 2 bases from V and 5 from J; bases not matched to a gene: 6. Germline V gene lookup returns CDR1 DFQATT and CDR2 SNEGSKA (reference sequence). The CDR3 spans 14 residues. CDR3 in DNA: TGCAGTGCTAGATCTAGCGGGAAGGGGGAGACCCAGTACTTC. This codes for CSARSSGKGETQYF.

The chain couples TRBV19 to TRBJ1-2, with D perhaps TRBD1 (5 bases). Germline loops: CDR1 LNHDA, CDR2 SQIVND (reference sequence). The CDR3 covers 18 residues. Between the trimmed V and J ends, which lost 0 bases and 2 bases, there was a span of 19 bases. CDR3 in DNA: TGTGCCAGTAGTATAGATTTTTTCTCGGCAGGGAGAAACTATGGCTACACCTTC. As protein: CASSIDFFSAGRNYGYTF. Combining the CDR3 with reference TRBV19 and TRBJ1-2 gives the whole variable domain DGGITQSPKYLFRKEGQNVTLSCEQNLNHDAMYWYRQDPGQGLRLIYYSQIVNDFQKGDIAEGYSVSREKKESFPLTVTSAQKNPTAFYLCASSIDFFSAGRNYGYTFGSGTRLTVV.